The rows below give T cell receptor beta chains drawn from one sample of a study of cytotoxic CD8 clonotypes in ibrutinib-treated CLL. Measured with immunoSEQ multiplex PCR; TCRdb has only the in-frame clones, and not every one. The sample records more than 45,000 clones, 83% being singletons. Here the sequenced sample was PBMCs, taken after 24 months of ibrutinib treatment. The receptors shown here come from a human donor with chronic lymphocytic leukemia. Both conserved end residues are trimmed from each CDR3.

v_gene,CDR3aa
TRBV30,AWMGSSWGTEAF
TRBV21-1,ASSTLGGGYT
TRBV6-6,ASSYGRGTYEQY
TRBV7-9,ASSSDRGQAQY
TRBV5-6,ASSLEGGRGNTIY
TRBV5-1,ASSLELAGAGNEQF
TRBV7-2,ASSLVHGSWGYT
TRBV7-6,ASSTRGGGGEQY
TRBV21-1,ASSKEGGRKRGGEQY
TRBV11-2,ASSLEGGLAKNIQY
TRBV7-2,ASSPAGAKLDTQY
TRBV28,ASSSPVAGGTTIY
TRBV19,ASIGFGDEQY
TRBV14,ASSQDLRTDTQY
TRBV10-3,AISRGGANGANVLT
TRBV10-3,AISETSGNTGELF
TRBV28,ASSRQGYEQF
TRBV11-2,ASSLGTGGFQPQH
TRBV20-1,SASGQRGYT
TRBV4-1,ASSLLQGKNEKLF
TRBV6-1,ASSELVYGYT
TRBV9,ASSVADTPYEQY
TRBV2,ASTWDRGELETQY
TRBV5-1,ASSPLEVQAYNEQF
TRBV9,ASSVVGGNTEAF
TRBV12-5,ASGLDSNTEAF
TRBV30,AWRAPPLAGGSYNEQF
TRBV6-1,ASSGRTGFRMNTEAF
TRBV28,ASSLSSGGSGTEAF
TRBV19,ASSIRASGTRLYEQY
TRBV6-5,ASSSDPQSGKPQH
TRBV30,AWSVPLAGSINEQF
TRBV19,ASTLHAGNTIY
TRBV10-3,AISEFGTYYEQF
TRBV6-6,ASDRDTYNEQF
TRBV4-2,ASSQGGVTGELF
TRBV27,ASSPEYRPETQY
TRBV11-2,ASSSTLAGGLDTQY
TRBV5-4,ASSPGQQETQY
TRBV4-2,ASSQDGAVVNYGYT